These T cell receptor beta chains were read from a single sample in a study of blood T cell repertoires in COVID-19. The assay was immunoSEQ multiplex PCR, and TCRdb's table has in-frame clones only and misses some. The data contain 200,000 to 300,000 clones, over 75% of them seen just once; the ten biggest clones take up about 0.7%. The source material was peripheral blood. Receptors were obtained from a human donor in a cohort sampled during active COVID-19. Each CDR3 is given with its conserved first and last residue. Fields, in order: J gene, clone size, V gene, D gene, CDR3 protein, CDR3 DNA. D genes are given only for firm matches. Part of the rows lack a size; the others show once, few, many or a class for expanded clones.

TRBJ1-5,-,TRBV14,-,CASSQDLRGLLIGYVGLQPQHF,TGTGCCAGCAGCCAAGATTTAAGGGGTTTATTGATCGGGTACGTGGGGCTTCAGCCCCAGCATTTT
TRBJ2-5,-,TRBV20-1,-,CSASRREQETQYF,TGCAGTGCTAGTCGTCGGGAACAAGAGACCCAGTACTTC
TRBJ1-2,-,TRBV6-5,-,CASSYGLSGDYTF,TGTGCCAGCAGTTACGGGCTATCGGGGGACTACACCTTC
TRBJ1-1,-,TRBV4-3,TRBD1,CASSQDTGTGSEAFF,TGCGCCAGCAGCCAAGATACCGGGACAGGGAGTGAAGCTTTCTTT
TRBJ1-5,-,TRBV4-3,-,CASSQEDTRNQPQHF,TGCGCCAGCAGCCAAGAGGACACGAGGAATCAGCCCCAGCATTTT
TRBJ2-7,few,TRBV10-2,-,CASSESGRIDEQYF,TGCGCCAGCAGTGAGTCGGGGAGGATTGACGAGCAGTACTTC
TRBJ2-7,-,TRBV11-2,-,CASSPLSFEQYF,TGTGCCAGCAGCCCACTCTCGTTCGAGCAGTACTTC
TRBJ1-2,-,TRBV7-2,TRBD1,CASSLTGANYGYTF,TGTGCCAGCAGCTTAACAGGGGCTAACTATGGCTACACCTTC
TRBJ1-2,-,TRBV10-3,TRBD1,CAISEAGTEGYTF,TGTGCCATCAGTGAAGCCGGGACAGAAGGCTACACCTTC
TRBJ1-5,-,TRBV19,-,CASNEVGSNQPQHF,TGTGCCAGTAATGAGGTGGGTAGCAATCAGCCCCAGCATTTT
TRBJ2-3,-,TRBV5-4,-,CASSSAGQDTQYF,TGTGCCAGCAGCTCCGCAGGTCAAGATACGCAGTATTTT
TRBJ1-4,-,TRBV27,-,CASRKTGANEKLFF,TGTGCCAGCAGGAAAACAGGTGCTAATGAAAAACTGTTTTTT
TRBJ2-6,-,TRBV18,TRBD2,CASSSYRGGSSGANVLTF,TGTGCCAGCTCATCGTATCGGGGAGGGAGCTCTGGGGCCAACGTCCTGACTTTC
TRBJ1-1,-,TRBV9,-,CASSVVPTGPTNTEAFF,TGTGCCAGCAGCGTAGTCCCCACAGGGCCTACGAACACTGAAGCTTTCTTT
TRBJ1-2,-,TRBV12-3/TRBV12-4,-,CASSFRGGSGYTF,TGTGCCAGCAGTTTCCGTGGGGGGAGCGGCTACACCTTC
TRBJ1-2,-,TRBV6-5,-,CASSYSRDTAGGYTF,TGTGCCAGCAGTTACTCCCGGGACACAGCAGGTGGCTACACCTTC